Listed below are T cell receptor beta chains from one sample, sequenced in a study of blood T cell repertoires in COVID-19. Measured with immunoSEQ multiplex PCR; TCRdb has only the in-frame clones, and not every one. The sample lists around 300,000 clones; approximately 85% were seen once. The sequenced sample consisted of peripheral blood. Receptors were obtained from a human donor in a cohort sampled during active COVID-19. CDR3s include the opening cysteine and the closing phenylalanine or tryptophan. Each record gives: CDR3 protein, CDR3 DNA, D gene, V gene, J gene, clone size. A D gene is named only where the DNA matches it firmly. A clone size is listed for some rows: how often the clone was seen (once, few, many), or a class if it is expanded.

CASSEIKGVPSSGELFF	TGTGCCAGCAGTGAAATCAAGGGGGTCCCCTCTTCTGGGGAGCTGTTTTTT	.	TRBV2	TRBJ2-2	.
CSVDHGGYEQYF	TGCAGCGTTGATCACGGAGGGTACGAGCAGTACTTC	.	TRBV29-1	TRBJ2-7	.
CASRGTGGGEKLFF	TGTGCCAGCAGAGGTACAGGGGGCGGTGAAAAACTGTTTTTT	TRBD1	TRBV11-2	TRBJ1-4	.
CASSPGQGPYEQYF	TGTGCCAGCAGCCCGGGACAGGGGCCGTACGAGCAGTACTTC	TRBD1	TRBV5-4	TRBJ2-7	.
CASGLVGGGRGAFF	TGTGCTAGTGGTTTGGTAGGCGGGGGGCGGGGTGCTTTCTTT	.	TRBV12-5	TRBJ1-1	.
CATSDSRQGDEAFF	TGTGCCACCAGTGACTCCCGACAGGGAGATGAAGCTTTCTTT	TRBD1	TRBV24-1	TRBJ1-1	.
CAWAPYNTEAFF	TGTGCCTGGGCACCCTATAACACTGAAGCTTTCTTT	.	TRBV30	TRBJ1-1	.
CASSSVAGAISSYNEQFF	TGTGCCAGCAGCTCCGTAGCGGGGGCGATCAGCTCCTACAATGAGCAGTTCTTC	TRBD2	TRBV5-6	TRBJ2-1	.
CASSLGGREGVAEAFF	TGTGCCAGCAGCTTAGGTGGTCGGGAGGGGGTCGCTGAAGCTTTCTTT	.	TRBV7-9	TRBJ1-1	.
CSASIPRVYGNTIYF	TGCAGTGCTAGTATCCCCAGGGTGTATGGAAACACCATATATTTT	.	TRBV20-1	TRBJ1-3	once
CASRPGLAGGPSDTQYF	TGTGCCAGCAGACCGGGACTAGCGGGGGGGCCATCAGATACGCAGTATTTT	TRBD2	TRBV27	TRBJ2-3	.
CASTRTGVSYSPLHF	TGTGCCAGTACCAGGACAGGGGTCTCATATTCACCCCTCCACTTT	TRBD1	TRBV19	TRBJ1-6	.
CATSGAGTGFQPQHF	TGTGCCACCAGTGGGGCCGGGACAGGGTTTCAGCCCCAGCATTTT	TRBD1	TRBV24-1	TRBJ1-5	.
CASSFEGVDELFF	TGTGCCAGCAGCTTCGAAGGGGTGGACGAGCTGTTTTTT	.	TRBV11-3	TRBJ2-2	.
CASSLTSGAYEQYF	TGTGCCAGCAGCTTAACTAGCGGAGCCTACGAGCAGTACTTC	.	TRBV7-3	TRBJ2-7	once
CASRDSPAVSYNEQFF	TGTGCCAGCAGGGACAGTCCTGCTGTATCCTACAATGAGCAGTTCTTC	.	TRBV28	TRBJ2-1	.
CASSLGSGGSNTGELFF	TGCGCCAGCAGCTTGGGTAGCGGGGGCTCAAACACCGGGGAGCTGTTTTTT	TRBD2	TRBV5-1	TRBJ2-2	.
CATSPSEGAGNQPQHF	TGTGCCACCAGCCCGTCTGAGGGGGCAGGGAATCAGCCCCAGCATTTT	TRBD1	TRBV24-1	TRBJ1-5	.
CASSLRGMRGREQYF	TGTGCCAGCAGCTTACGAGGCATGCGGGGACGCGAGCAGTACTTC	.	TRBV7-6	TRBJ2-7	once
CASTQQGSNGYTF	TGTGCCAGCACTCAACAGGGCTCGAATGGCTACACCTTC	.	TRBV6-5	TRBJ1-2	.
CASTDGGRLDTQYF	TGTGCCAGCACGGACGGGGGGCGCTTGGATACGCAGTATTTT	.	TRBV19	TRBJ2-3	.
CASSARPGQVKSGANVLTF	TGTGCCAGCAGCGCCCGTCCGGGACAGGTGAAATCTGGGGCCAACGTCCTGACTTTC	TRBD1	TRBV9	TRBJ2-6	once
CASSLLVADTQYF	TGTGCCAGCAGCTTATTAGTTGCAGATACGCAGTATTTT	.	TRBV7-9	TRBJ2-3	.
CAWSDGYEQYF	TGTGCCTGGAGTGACGGCTACGAGCAGTACTTC	.	TRBV30	TRBJ2-7	once
CAAGRTEAFF	TGTGCTGCAGGGAGGACTGAAGCTTTCTTT	.	TRBV30	TRBJ1-1	.
CASSLVGYGYTF	TGTGCCAGTAGTCTGGTCGGCTATGGCTACACCTTC	.	TRBV19	TRBJ1-2	.
CASLGRDQGRWNTGELFF	TGTGCCAGCCTCGGAAGAGATCAGGGGCGCTGGAACACCGGGGAGCTGTTTTTT	.	TRBV7-8	TRBJ2-2	.
CASSEGHGYTF	TGTGCCAGCAGTGAAGGGCACGGCTACACCTTC	.	TRBV6-1	TRBJ1-2	.
CASKRGGASRDPITDTQYF	TGTGCCAGCAAGAGGGGCGGGGCGTCCCGGGACCCAATCACAGATACGCAGTATTTT	.	TRBV2	TRBJ2-3	.
CASSQGQGTYEQYF	TGTGCCAGCAGCCAGGGACAGGGGACCTACGAGCAGTACTTC	TRBD1	TRBV7-9	TRBJ2-7	.
CASSPTEGGNIQYF	TGTGCCAGCTCCCCTACCGAGGGCGGTAACATTCAGTACTTC	.	TRBV18	TRBJ2-4	.
CASSLGTGGSSYNSPLHF	TGTGCCAGCAGCTTGGGGACAGGGGGGAGCTCCTATAATTCACCCCTCCACTTT	TRBD1	TRBV5-4	TRBJ1-6	.
CASSELDRMNTEAFF	TGTGCCAGCAGTGAATTGGACAGAATGAACACTGAAGCTTTCTTT	.	TRBV25-1	TRBJ1-1	.
CASSQDLVRLNTEAFF	TGTGCCAGCAGCCAAGATTTGGTCCGGTTGAACACTGAAGCTTTCTTT	.	TRBV3-1/TRBV3-2	TRBJ1-1	once